These T cell receptor beta chains were read from a single sample in a study of response to subunit inactivated influenza vaccine. Each CDR3 protein is one row after TCRdb ran MiXCR on the RT-PCR reads. This sample carries fewer than 700,000 distinct CDR3 sequences, 10% to 15% of them seen once, and the ten largest clones take 10% to 15%. The sequencing used PBMCs from blood, collected roughly 47 days after vaccination. These receptors originate from a man aged 45-65 years who received an inactivated influenza vaccine. The CDR3 runs from the conserved cysteine through the conserved F or W. A D gene is named only where the DNA matches it firmly. Not all rows give a size; the values are once, few, many and, for expanded clones, a class.

abundance	v_gene	d_gene	j_gene	CDR3nt	CDR3aa
few	TRBV7-2	.	TRBJ2-3	TGTGCCAGCAGCGCCCAAAGCACAGATACGCAGTATTTT	CASSAQSTDTQYF
.	TRBV3-1	.	TRBJ2-2	TGTGCCAGCGGAGAGGGCTCCGGGGAGCTGTTTTTT	CASGEGSGELFF
.	TRBV6-5	.	TRBJ2-5	TGTGCCAGCAGTTACTTCGCCCAACTAGTTTGGTTGGAAGAGACCCAGTACTTC	CASSYFAQLVWLEETQYF
.	TRBV10-3	.	TRBJ1-1	TGTGCCATCAGTGGTGACAGATACACTGAAGCTTTCTTT	CAISGDRYTEAFF
few	TRBV3-1	.	TRBJ2-2	TGTGCCAGCAGCCAAGCGTACGGGAGGAACACCGGGGAGCTGTTTTTT	CASSQAYGRNTGELFF
.	TRBV6-2/TRBV6-3	.	TRBJ2-7	TGTGCCAGCAGTCACAGGGACGAGCAGTACTTC	CASSHRDEQYF
few	TRBV7-2	.	TRBJ2-7	TGTGCCAGCAGCCCCATGAACACCGAGCAGTACTTC	CASSPMNTEQYF
few	TRBV20-1	.	TRBJ2-3	TGCAGTGCTAGAGTCCCTGGTTCGAACACAGATACGCAGTATTTT	CSARVPGSNTDTQYF
.	TRBV5-1	TRBD1	TRBJ1-2	TGCGCCAGCAGCTTGACAGGGGCGGACTATGGCTACACCTTC	CASSLTGADYGYTF
.	TRBV27	.	TRBJ2-7	TGTGCCAGCAGGGGCAGGTCACCCTACGAGCAGTACTTC	CASRGRSPYEQYF
.	TRBV20-1	TRBD2	TRBJ2-1	TGCAGTGCTAGGTGGACTAGCGGGGGCAATGAGCAGTTCTTC	CSARWTSGGNEQFF
many	TRBV29-1	TRBD1	TRBJ1-6	TGCAGCGCCAGCGAGGGGGCAAATAATTCACCCCTCCACTTT	CSASEGANNSPLHF
few	TRBV20-1	TRBD1	TRBJ1-1	TGCAGTGCTAGAAACCGGGACAGGTTGACTGAAGCTTTCTTT	CSARNRDRLTEAFF
few	TRBV5-1	TRBD1	TRBJ2-7	TGCGCCAGCAGCTTGGACAAACCGGGACAGGGACACGAGCAGTACTTC	CASSLDKPGQGHEQYF
few	TRBV7-3	.	TRBJ2-3	TGTGCCAGCAGCCGGGGTGGTACGCAGTATTTT	CASSRGGTQYF
few	TRBV3-1	.	TRBJ2-7	TGTGCCAGCAGCCAAACGAGCACCTACGAGCAGTACTTC	CASSQTSTYEQYF
.	TRBV5-5	.	TRBJ1-1	TGTGCCAGCAGCCTAAACAAGGGGCGAGTAAACACTGAAGCTTTCTTT	CASSLNKGRVNTEAFF
few	TRBV20-1	.	TRBJ2-1	TGCAGTGCTGGGGGGGCTTACGGGCACAATGAGCAGTTCTTC	CSAGGAYGHNEQFF
few	TRBV10-3	TRBD1	TRBJ2-1	TGTGCCATCAGTGTGTCTAGGACAGGGTATGGCAATGAGCAGTTCTTC	CAISVSRTGYGNEQFF
.	TRBV28	.	TRBJ2-7	TGTGCCAGCAGCACGGTTCCCAGGGACTACGAGCAGTACTTC	CASSTVPRDYEQYF
.	TRBV7-2	TRBD2	TRBJ2-5	TGTGCCAGCAGCTTTTCTAGCGGGGCGCTAAAAGAGACCCAGTACTTC	CASSFSSGALKETQYF
few	TRBV7-2	TRBD1	TRBJ2-7	TGTGCCAGCAGCTCCCCCACTGCAGGGGGCCCCCACGAGCAGTACTTC	CASSSPTAGGPHEQYF
few	TRBV18	.	TRBJ2-1	TGTGCCAGCTCCCCTAGCTACTCGAGGAATGAGCAGTTCTTC	CASSPSYSRNEQFF
many	TRBV20-1	.	TRBJ2-7	TGCAGTGCTAGTCCCGGGACTCTACTATGGGAGCAGTACTTC	CSASPGTLLWEQYF
few	TRBV5-6	.	TRBJ1-6	TGTGCCAGCAGCTTGGATGGAGTTAATTCACCCCTCCACTTT	CASSLDGVNSPLHF
few	TRBV7-9	.	TRBJ2-1	TGTGCCAGCAGCTTTCGAGCTAGATTGGGGGTCGCTGAGCAGTTCTTC	CASSFRARLGVAEQFF
few	TRBV5-6	.	TRBJ1-1	TGTGCCAGCAGGCCCTGGGGGAGAGCGACTGAAGCTTTCTTT	CASRPWGRATEAFF
few	TRBV7-6	TRBD1	TRBJ1-2	TGTGCCAGCAGCTCCGGGACAGGGAACCTCTATGGCTACACCTTC	CASSSGTGNLYGYTF
.	TRBV12-3/TRBV12-4	.	TRBJ2-1	TGTGCCAGCTCAGTTTATCCATTCTCCTACAATGAGCAGTTCTTC	CASSVYPFSYNEQFF
.	TRBV7-9	.	TRBJ2-7	TGTGCCAGCAGCTTAAGTTCAGGACCCGAGCAGTACTTC	CASSLSSGPEQYF
.	TRBV2	TRBD2	TRBJ2-7	TGTGCCAGCAGTGAGGGACTAGCGGGAGAGTTAGGGCAGTACTTC	CASSEGLAGELGQYF
many	TRBV15	.	TRBJ1-2	TGTGCCACCAGCAGGGACCTTTCGCGGGGCTACACCTTC	CATSRDLSRGYTF
few	TRBV20-1	.	TRBJ2-7	TGCAGTGCTAGCCCGACAGGCAAGTCGGTTGAGCAGTACTTC	CSASPTGKSVEQYF
.	TRBV20-1	.	TRBJ2-3	TGCAGTGCTAGGCCCTCTAGACACCGGCCCACAGATACGCAGTATTTT	CSARPSRHRPTDTQYF
.	TRBV7-8	TRBD2	TRBJ2-1	TGTGCCAGCACCCAACTTTGGACTAGCGGGGGGGACAATGAGCAGTTCTTC	CASTQLWTSGGDNEQFF
few	TRBV5-1	.	TRBJ1-6	TGCGCCAGCAGCTTGGCCGGGGCTACTTATTCACCCCTCCACTTT	CASSLAGATYSPLHF
many	TRBV20-1	TRBD1	TRBJ1-2	TGCAGTGCAAGGGGGCACTATGGCTACACCTTC	CSARGHYGYTF
few	TRBV7-2	TRBD1	TRBJ2-7	TGTGCCAGCAGCTACGACAGGGGAGCCTACGAGCAGTACTTC	CASSYDRGAYEQYF
many	TRBV20-1	TRBD2	TRBJ2-1	TGCAGTGCTAGACCTGCGGGGGGGTGGGAGCAGTTCTTC	CSARPAGGWEQFF
few	TRBV20-1	TRBD2	TRBJ2-3	TGCAGTGCTAAAAAGGCGGGGGACACAGATACGCAGTATTTT	CSAKKAGDTDTQYF
.	TRBV14	TRBD1	TRBJ2-3	TGTGCCAGCAGCCACGTGGGACAGGGCACAGATACGCAGTATTTT	CASSHVGQGTDTQYF
.	TRBV12-3/TRBV12-4	TRBD2	TRBJ2-3	TGTGCCAGCAGTCAGCGCACTAGCGGGGGCACAGATACGCAGTATTTT	CASSQRTSGGTDTQYF